These 4 T cell receptor beta chains share one sample of origin, sequenced in a study of early T cells in non-severe SARS-CoV-2 infection. TCRdb independently ran MiXCR on the 5' RACE reads; one entry per CDR3 protein. The sample lists about 69,000 distinct CDR3 sequences, roughly a tenth seen once, with about 6% in the top ten. Sequences were obtained from whole blood. Source of these receptors: an adult who was a healthcare worker with PCR-confirmed SARS-CoV-2 infection or an uninfected control (not recorded which).

This chain connects TRBV29-1 to TRBJ1-2; D is possibly TRBD1 (5 bases). Germline CDR1 is SQVTM and CDR2 is ANQGSEA. There are 15 residues in the CDR3. V was shortened by 0 bases and J by 1 base, with 12 bases between the two germline ends. CDR3 bases: TGCAGCGTTGAAGATGGAGGGACGGGTAACTATGGCTACACCTTC. Translating gives CSVEDGGTGNYGYTF.

The table lists this clonotype with a few counts. V usage is TRBV20-1 and J usage is TRBJ2-7; 14 positions agree with TRBD2. Trimming at V came to 3 bases and at J to 7 bases, leaving 11 bases not matched to a gene. Germline loops: CDR1 DFQATT, CDR2 SNEGSKA (reference sequence). The length of the CDR3 is 16 residues. The CDR3 is CSASRNPGLAGAEQYF. Written as DNA, the CDR3 is TGCAGTGCTAGTCGAAACCCGGGACTAGCGGGAGCGGAGCAGTACTTC.

This clonotype was seen only a few times. The chain is built from TRBV6-6 and TRBJ2-2; D is possibly TRBD1 (5 bases). Germline V gene data show CDR1 as MNHNY and CDR2 as SVGAGI (reference sequence). Between the trimmed V and J ends, which lost 6 bases and 4 bases, there was a span of 18 bases. CDR3 size: 16 residues. The CDR3 DNA reads as TGTGCCAGCAGCTCCCCTACAGGTCCTGGCACCGGGGAGCTGTTTTTT. Translation gives CASSSPTGPGTGELFF.

This clonotype was detected ten times or more. The chain has TRBV7-2 and TRBJ1-2; D ambiguous. Germline lookup yields CDR1 SGHTA and CDR2 FQGNSA. Trimming cost V 5 bases and J 8 bases, with 15 bases left between them. The CDR3 runs to 13 residues. The chain's CDR3 is CASSPYSPRGYTF. In nucleotides, the CDR3 is TGTGCCAGCAGCCCCTATAGCCCGAGGGGCTACACCTTC.